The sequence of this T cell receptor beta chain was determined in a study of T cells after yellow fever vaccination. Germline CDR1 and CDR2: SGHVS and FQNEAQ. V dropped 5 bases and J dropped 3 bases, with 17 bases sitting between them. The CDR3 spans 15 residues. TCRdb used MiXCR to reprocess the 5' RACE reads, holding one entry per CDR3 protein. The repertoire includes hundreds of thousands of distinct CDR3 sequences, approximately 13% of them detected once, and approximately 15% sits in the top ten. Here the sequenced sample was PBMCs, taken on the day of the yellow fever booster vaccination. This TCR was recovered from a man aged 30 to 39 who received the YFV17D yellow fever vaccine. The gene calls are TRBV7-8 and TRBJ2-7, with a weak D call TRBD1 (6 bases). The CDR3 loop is CASSPYGQMIYEQYF. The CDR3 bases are TGTGCCAGCAGCCCGTACGGACAGATGATCTACGAGCAGTACTTC.